The text below deals with one TCR beta chain. Its antigen is unknown. This entry belongs to a study of OX40 agonist ivuxolimab in advanced cancers. Study-wide context: Administration of intravenous ivuxolimab to patients occurred every 2 weeks at 0.01 to 10 mg/kg. The mean age was around 56 years, ranging from about 20 to 90, with less than 90% of participants male. Study results and limitations: Blood T cells, both CD4+ and CD8+, expanded clonally by week 6 at 0.1 to 3.0 mg/kg.

Using immunoSEQ multiplex PCR, the repertoire was profiled, and TCRdb retains in-frame clones only, with some absent. This table holds around 40,000 clones, around 82% found once. V gave up 2 bases and J gave up 2 bases, with 10 bases separating them. Germline CDR1 and CDR2: SGHDT and YYEEEE. This CDR3 is built from 14 residues. The source is an adult with an advanced solid tumor such as melanoma, head and neck, liver or kidney cancer. The chain couples TRBV5-6 to TRBJ1-2; D might be TRBD1 (5 bases). This sample comprised CD4+ or CD8+ T cells sorted from blood, obtained in a trial of the OX40 agonist ivuxolimab. The CDR3 region has the DNA TGTGCCAGCAGCTTAGTAGACAGCAACTATGGCTACACCTTC. Its translation is CASSLVDSNYGYTF.